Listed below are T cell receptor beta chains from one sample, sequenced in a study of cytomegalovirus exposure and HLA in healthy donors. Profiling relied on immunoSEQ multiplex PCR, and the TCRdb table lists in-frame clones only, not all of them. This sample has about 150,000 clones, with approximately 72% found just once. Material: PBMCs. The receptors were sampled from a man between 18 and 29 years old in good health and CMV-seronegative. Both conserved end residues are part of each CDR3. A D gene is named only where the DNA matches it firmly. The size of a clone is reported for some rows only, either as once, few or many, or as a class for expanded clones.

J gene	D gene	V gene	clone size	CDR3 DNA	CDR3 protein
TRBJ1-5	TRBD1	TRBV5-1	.	TGCGCCAGCAGCTTAGGGGGCCACAATCAGCCCCAGCATTTT	CASSLGGHNQPQHF
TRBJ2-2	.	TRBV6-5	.	TGTGCCAGCAGTTACGGGCAGGTCCCAGCCGGGGAGCTGTTTTTT	CASSYGQVPAGELFF
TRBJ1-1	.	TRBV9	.	TGTGCCAGCAGCGTAGGTAGGGGGACAGAAGCTTTCTTT	CASSVGRGTEAFF
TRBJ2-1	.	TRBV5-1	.	TGCGCCAGCAGCTTGGCCGCAGGGACTTACAATGAGCAGTTCTTC	CASSLAAGTYNEQFF
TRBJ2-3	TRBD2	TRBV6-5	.	TGTGCCAGCAGTAAGCGGGGGGGCGGAGATACGCAGTATTTT	CASSKRGGGDTQYF
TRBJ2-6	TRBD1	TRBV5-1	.	TGCGCCACCAGACTCTCCGGACAGGGGGCTGGTGGGGCCAACGGCCTGACTTTC	CATRLSGQGAGGANGLTF
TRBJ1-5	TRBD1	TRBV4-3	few	TGCGCCAGCAGCCGAAGCGGACAGGGAAGGGTTCAGCCCCAGCATTTT	CASSRSGQGRVQPQHF
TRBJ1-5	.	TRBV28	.	TGTGCCAGCCATTCGGGGCAGCCCCAGCATTTT	CASHSGQPQHF
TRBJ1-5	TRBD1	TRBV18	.	TGTGCCAGCTCTTCGGGACAGGCTGACAATCAGCCCCAGCATTTT	CASSSGQADNQPQHF
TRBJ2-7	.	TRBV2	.	TGTGCCAGCATTGAGACAGGGACTGCCTACGAGCAGTACTTC	CASIETGTAYEQYF
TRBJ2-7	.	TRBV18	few	TGTGCCAGCTCACTTCCGACAGTGAGCTACGAGCAGTACTTC	CASSLPTVSYEQYF
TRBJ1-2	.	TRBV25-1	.	TGTGCCAGCATAGGACAAGGAGACTATGGCTACACCTTC	CASIGQGDYGYTF
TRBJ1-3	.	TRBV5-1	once	TGCGCCAGCAGCTTGTCAGGCTTACCAGGAAACACCATATATTTT	CASSLSGLPGNTIYF
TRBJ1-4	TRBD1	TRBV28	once	TGTGCCAGCAGTGCCCCAGGACAGGCCGGGAAACTGTTTTTT	CASSAPGQAGKLFF
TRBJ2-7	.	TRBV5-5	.	TGTGCCAGCAGCTTTAGATGGGGCTCCGAGCAGTACTTC	CASSFRWGSEQYF
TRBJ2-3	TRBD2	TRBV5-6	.	TGTGCCAGCAGCTCTCCTGCGGGGGGTTGGGCTACGCAGTATTTT	CASSSPAGGWATQYF
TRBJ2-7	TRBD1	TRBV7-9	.	TGTGCCAGCAGCTTTGCAGGGGGCTCCTACGAGCAGTACTTC	CASSFAGGSYEQYF
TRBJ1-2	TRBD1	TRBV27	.	TGTGCCAGCAGTTCCGACAGGGCGATCTATGGCTACACCTTC	CASSSDRAIYGYTF
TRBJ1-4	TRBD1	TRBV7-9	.	TGTGCCAGCAGCTTAACAGGGGGCTTCTCAACTAATGAAAAACTGTTTTTT	CASSLTGGFSTNEKLFF
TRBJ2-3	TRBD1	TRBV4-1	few	TGCGCCAGCAGCCAAGATACAGGGGCAGATACGCAGTATTTT	CASSQDTGADTQYF
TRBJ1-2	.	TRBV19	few	TGTGCCAGTAGTATAGCCCTCGGACAGCTCTATGGCTACACCTTC	CASSIALGQLYGYTF
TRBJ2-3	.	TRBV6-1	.	TGTGCCAGCAGTGCAACAGGGTTAGATACGCAGTATTTT	CASSATGLDTQYF
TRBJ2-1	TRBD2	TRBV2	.	TGTGCCAGCAAAAGCTCGGCCGGGACTACCTACAATGAGCAGTTCTTC	CASKSSAGTTYNEQFF
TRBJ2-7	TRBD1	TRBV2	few	TGTGCCAGCAAAAGCCGGACAGGGGGCGGATACGAGCAGTACTTC	CASKSRTGGGYEQYF
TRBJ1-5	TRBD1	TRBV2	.	TGTGCCAGCAGTTTTTCCGGGACAGATAGCAATCAGCCCCAGCATTTT	CASSFSGTDSNQPQHF
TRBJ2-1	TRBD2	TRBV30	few	TGTGCGCAGTCACGGGGGGGGCACGGTGAGCAGTTCTTC	CAQSRGGHGEQFF
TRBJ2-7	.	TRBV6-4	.	TGTGCCAGCAGACAGGCTTACGAGCAGTACTTC	CASRQAYEQYF
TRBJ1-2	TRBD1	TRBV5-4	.	TGTGCCAGCAGCTTGAGATTACGGGACAGGGGCTATGGCTACACCTTC	CASSLRLRDRGYGYTF
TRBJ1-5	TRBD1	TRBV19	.	TGTGCCAGTAGGCCGGGACAGGGTTCCAATCAGCCCCAGCATTTT	CASRPGQGSNQPQHF
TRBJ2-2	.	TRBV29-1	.	TGCAGCGTTGAAGTTAAGCAGGGCGCCGGGGAGCTGTTTTTT	CSVEVKQGAGELFF
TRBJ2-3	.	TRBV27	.	TGTGCCAGCAGCCACAGCTATACGCAGTATTTT	CASSHSYTQYF
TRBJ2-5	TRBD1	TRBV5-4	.	TGTGCCAGCAGCTTTGACAGGGGGCGAGAGACCCAGTACTTC	CASSFDRGRETQYF
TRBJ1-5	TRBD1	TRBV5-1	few	TGCGCCAGCAGCTTGGGGGGGACAGAAAATCAGCCCCAGCATTTT	CASSLGGTENQPQHF
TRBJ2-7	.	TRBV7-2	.	TGTGCCAGCAGCCCCTCCCCCCACGAGCAGTACTTC	CASSPSPHEQYF
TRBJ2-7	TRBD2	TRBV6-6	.	TGTGCCAGCACCGGGACTAGCGGGGGGGGCTCCTACGAGCAGTACTTC	CASTGTSGGGSYEQYF
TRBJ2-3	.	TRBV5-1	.	TGCGCCAGCAGCTTGGGTCAGGTCACAGATACGCAGTATTTT	CASSLGQVTDTQYF
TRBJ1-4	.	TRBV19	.	TGTGCCAGTAGTATAGGGGGGCAGGATAATGAAAAACTGTTTTTT	CASSIGGQDNEKLFF
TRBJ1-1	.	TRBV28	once	TGTGCCAGCAGTTTATGGCGTGAAGCTTTCTTT	CASSLWREAFF
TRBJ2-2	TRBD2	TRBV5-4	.	TGCGCCAGCAGCTTCCGGCTAGCGGGGGGGAAGTACACCGGGGAGCTGTTTTTT	CASSFRLAGGKYTGELFF